This entry is about one T cell receptor beta chain. Its antigen is currently unknown. Cells defined as naive were viable CD3+CD4+ or CD3+CD8+ and CCR7+CD45RA+CD45RO-CD95-CD27+CD28+. The CDR3 has 15 amino acids. Germline lookup yields CDR1 SNHLY and CDR2 FYNNEI. V dropped 6 bases and J dropped 2; count of bases not matched to a gene: 1. Measured with immunoSEQ multiplex PCR; TCRdb has only the in-frame clones, and not every one. The sample includes approximately 28,000 clones, under 95% seen only once; the top ten take around 0.23%. This record belongs to a study of T cells after posttransplantation cyclophosphamide. Regarding the study as a whole: Donor CD8+ memory clones often dominated recipient blood repertoires at later times. Recipient CMV seropositivity and CMV reactivation strongly tracked TRB clonality. Tissue-infiltrating T cells from skin or gut overlapped little with blood T cells.

Sequencing used naive CD4+ T cells sorted from PBMCs. The sequence derives from a woman aged 60 to 75 in good health, CMV-negative, and a related stem cell transplant donor. V is TRBV2 and J is TRBJ2-5; 15 nucleotides agree with TRBD2. Here the CDR3 DNA reads TGTGCCAGCAGGGGACTAGCGGGAGGACAAGAGACCCAGTACTTC. Amino acids: CASRGLAGGQETQYF.